The 24 T cell receptor beta chains in this list originate from one sample, sequenced in a study of shared clonotypes between healthy human individuals. Libraries were prepared by immunoSEQ multiplex PCR; TCRdb keeps only in-frame clonotypes and omits some of them. This table holds around 430,000 clones, more than 75% found once. The sequencing sample was made of PBMCs. These receptors were taken from a woman between 40 and 55 years old in good health. Some clones in this sample may be carry-over from other donors' samples.

This sequence joins TRBV9 and TRBJ2-1; TRBD2 agrees at 9 bases. V gave up 4 bases and J gave up 5 bases; unmatched junction bases: 7. This CDR3 is 15 amino acids long. Per germline, CDR1 SGDLS and CDR2 YYNGEE. The CDR3 DNA reads as TGTGCCAGCAGCTCGGGCGGGAGGGCCCACAATGAGCAGTTCTTC. The encoded protein is CASSSGGRAHNEQFF.

This chain uses TRBV29-1 with TRBJ2-5, with a possible D match to TRBD2 (6 bases). Germline CDR1 is SQVTM and CDR2 is ANQGSEA. V lost 7 bases and J 2 bases, leaving 14 bases between the germline ends. The length of the CDR3 is 13 residues. The CDR3 sequence: CSGSGTVQETQYF. CDR3 bases: TGCAGCGGTTCAGGGACTGTGCAAGAGACCCAGTACTTC. The whole variable domain, filled in from reference TRBV29-1 and TRBJ2-5, reads SAVISQKPSRDICQRGTSLTIQCQVDSQVTMMFWYRQQPGQSLTLIATANQGSEATYESGFVIDKFPISRPNLTFSTLTVSNMSPEDSSIYLCSGSGTVQETQYFGPGTRLLVL.

The chain uses TRBV10-2 and TRBJ2-5; D unresolved. The better agreement between TRBJ2-7 and the DNA end casts doubt on the J call. Germline V gene sequence: CDR1 WSHSY, CDR2 SAAADI. The CDR3 covers 16 residues. The CDR3 spells CASSDAGRRSSYEQYF. CDR3 coding DNA: TGCGCCAGCAGTGATGCAGGTAGACGTTCTTCCTACGAGCAGTACTTC.

The V call is TRBV28, the J call TRBJ2-3; 10 nucleotides line up with TRBD2. The CDR3 has 16 residues. V trimming: 6 bases; J trimming: 1 base; junction bases outside the gene matches: 7. Germline CDR1 and CDR2: MDHEN and SYDVKM. CDR3: CASSPAAGGGTDTQYF. CDR3 DNA: TGTGCCAGCAGCCCTGCAGCGGGAGGGGGCACAGATACGCAGTATTTT.

CDR3: CASSVEGQHTGLSYNEQFF. CDR3 bases: TGTGCCAGCAGCGTAGAGGGTCAACATACGGGCCTCTCCTACAATGAGCAGTTCTTC. The chain joins TRBV9 to TRBJ2-1; no definite D call. This CDR3 region has 19 residues. Germline assignment: CDR1 SGDLS and CDR2 YYNGEE. The V end lost 0 bases, the J end lost 0 bases, and 19 bases lay between the germline ends.

This chain joins TRBV9 and TRBJ1-3, with D unclear. Trimming took off 3 bases at V and 4 bases at J, with 8 bases between the two ends. This CDR3 region has 13 residues. The germline V gene has CDR1 SGDLS and CDR2 YYNGEE. CDR3 sequence (DNA): TGTGCCAGCAGCGAAGACCCAGGAAACACCATATATTTT. Protein sequence: CASSEDPGNTIYF.

The J gene is TRBJ2-7, the V gene TRBV7-2; D might be TRBD2 (5 bases). Trimming shortened V by 3 bases and J by 2 bases, and 14 bases separated the two germline ends. The CDR3 runs 15 residues. CDR1 and CDR2 (germline): SGHTA, FQGNSA. Here the CDR3 reads CASSLRAGVTYEQYF. CDR3 nucleotide sequence: TGTGCCAGCAGCTTGCGGGCAGGCGTTACCTACGAGCAGTACTTC.

The rearrangement uses TRBV7-9 and TRBJ2-1; possibly TRBD2 for D (5 bases). Germline CDR1 and CDR2: SEHNR and FQNEAQ (reference sequence). V was pared by 3 bases and J by 3 bases, with 12 bases between. The CDR3 is made up of 15 amino acids. The CDR3 bases are TGTGCCAGCAGCTTCCTCGGGATTAACTACAATGAGCAGTTCTTC. Protein: CASSFLGINYNEQFF. The entire variable domain, with the rest obtained from reference TRBV7-9 and TRBJ2-1, is as follows: DTGVSQNPRHKITKRGQNVTFRCDPISEHNRLYWYRQTLGQGPEFLTYFQNEAQLEKSRLLSDRFSAERPKGSFSTLEIQRTEQGDSAMYLCASSFLGINYNEQFFGPGTRLTVL.

The rearrangement uses TRBV19 and TRBJ2-7; 10 bases are a match to TRBD2. J was trimmed by 2 bases and V by 2 bases; bases with no gene match: 3. CDR3 length: 15 amino acids. CDR1 and CDR2 (germline): LNHDA, SQIVND (reference sequence). The CDR3 sequence: CASSISTSGTYEQYF. DNA of the CDR3: TGTGCCAGTAGTATATCCACTAGCGGGACCTACGAGCAGTACTTC.

The chain recombines TRBV15 with TRBJ1-3, with TRBD1 as a possible D gene (5 bases). CDR3 length: 13 amino acids. Germline CDR1 LNHNV, CDR2 YYDKDF (reference sequence). V was pared by 4 bases and J by 1 base, with 5 bases between. CDR3 residues: CATSKGSGNTIYF. The DNA for the CDR3 is TGTGCCACCAGCAAGGGGTCTGGAAACACCATATATTTT.

The rearrangement uses TRBV19 and TRBJ1-4; D unclear. The V end lost 3 bases, the J end lost 8 bases, and 16 bases lay between the germline ends. The CDR3 loop spans 15 amino acids. Per germline, CDR1 LNHDA and CDR2 SQIVND (reference sequence). The CDR3 DNA reads as TGTGCCAGTAGTATTGGGCAGAGTAATAGAGAAAAACTGTTTTTT. Translated, it gives CASSIGQSNREKLFF.

This chain joins TRBV4-1 and TRBJ1-3, with 8 bases lining up with TRBD1. The CDR3 totals 15 residues. CDR1 is MGHRA, CDR2 YSYEKL, per germline. J was trimmed by 4 bases and V by 1 base; bases with no gene match: 3. Written as DNA, the CDR3 is TGCGCCAGCAGCCAAGTTGGGACAGGCGGAAACACCATATATTTT. The encoded protein is CASSQVGTGGNTIYF.

This clone has only a few counts. CDR3 nucleotides: TGTGCCGGATCCCTAGGGGCTTATCAGCCCCAGCATTTT. It codes for CAGSLGAYQPQHF. The genes are TRBV6-6 and TRBJ1-5; weak D call: TRBD1 (5 bases). CDR1 MNHNY and CDR2 SVGAGI come from the germline V gene (reference sequence). This CDR3 spans 13 amino acids. The V gene lost 11 bases and the J gene lost 5 bases, with 16 bases spanning the gap.

V is TRBV6-6 and J is TRBJ1-4; 7 positions match TRBD1. Germline trimming cut 4 bases from V and 5 bases from J; bases unmatched to any gene: 7. Germline values: CDR1 MNHNY, CDR2 SVGAGI (reference sequence). The length of the CDR3 is 15 residues. The DNA for the CDR3 is TGTGCCAGCAGTTTGACAGGGAGTGGAAATGAAAAACTGTTTTTT. Residues: CASSLTGSGNEKLFF.

V gene TRBV28 combines with J gene TRBJ1-5; a weak D match, TRBD1 (5 bases). With 3 bases removed from V and 4 bases from J, the gap between germline ends came to 10 bases. This CDR3 has 14 amino acids. Per germline, CDR1 MDHEN and CDR2 SYDVKM. The CDR3 nucleotides are TGTGCCAGCAGTTTTCCGGGGGGTAATCAGCCCCAGCATTTT. Translated, it gives CASSFPGGNQPQHF.

The chain is built from TRBV18 and TRBJ1-2; 8 bases align to TRBD1. V lost 3 bases to trimming and J lost 2 bases; unmatched junction nucleotides: 8. Germline V gene lookup returns CDR1 KGHSH and CDR2 LQKENI. The CDR3 is 16 residues long. CDR3 region: CASSPPPGQGNYGYTF. CDR3 in DNA: TGTGCCAGCTCACCTCCTCCCGGACAGGGCAACTATGGCTACACCTTC.

The chain joins TRBV4-3 to TRBJ2-1; tentative D call: TRBD2 (6 bases). Trimming left V 3 bases short and J 4 bases short, with 7 bases between. Per germline, CDR1 LGHNA and CDR2 YSLEER. This CDR3 has 13 amino acids. The CDR3 DNA is TGCGCCAGCAGCCAGACTAGGTACAATGAGCAGTTCTTC. Protein sequence: CASSQTRYNEQFF.

This chain joins TRBV10-3 and TRBJ1-1; D remains ambiguous. The germline V and J ends were trimmed by 6 bases and 1 base, with 15 bases remaining between them. CDR1 is ENHRY, CDR2 SYGVKD, per germline. The CDR3 is 15 amino acids. The CDR3 sequence: CAISPVLTPNTEAFF. As DNA, the CDR3 is TGTGCCATCAGCCCCGTTCTGACCCCGAACACTGAAGCTTTCTTT.

This rearrangement joins TRBV10-1 to TRBJ2-7, with 10 bases lining up with TRBD2. This CDR3 has 16 residues. Germline V gene sequence: CDR1 WNHNN, CDR2 SYGVQD (reference sequence). The junction had 12 bases not matched to a gene; V was cut back by 5 bases and J by 5 bases. The CDR3 coding sequence is TGCGCCAGCAGTAAATTAAGCCTAGCGGGAGTGCACGAGCAGTACTTC. Protein: CASSKLSLAGVHEQYF.

The rearrangement joins TRBV4-1 to TRBJ1-6; 9 nucleotides align to TRBD1. CDR1 is MGHRA and CDR2 is YSYEKL in the germline V gene. V shed 0 bases and J 9 bases; nucleotides not matched to a gene: 15. This CDR3 contains 19 residues. The CDR3 DNA sequence: TGCGCCAGCAGCCAAGAGCCTCAAACAGGGGGCCCACCCGGTTCACCCCTCCACTTT. This gives the protein CASSQEPQTGGPPGSPLHF.

The DNA for the CDR3 is TGCGCCAGCAGCCAAGATCAGGGTTACGAGCAGTACTTC. This encodes CASSQDQGYEQYF. The chain combines TRBV4-3 with TRBJ2-7; maybe TRBD1 (5 bases). The V end lost 0 bases, the J end lost 4 bases, and 7 bases lay between the germline ends. The CDR3 runs 13 residues. Germline V lookup: CDR1 LGHNA, CDR2 YSLEER.

A few counts support this clone. This sequence joins TRBV9 and TRBJ1-4; 7 bases map to TRBD1. V dropped 4 bases and J dropped 7; count of bases not matched to a gene: 7. The CDR3 contains 14 residues. CDR1 is SGDLS and CDR2 is YYNGEE in the germline V gene. The CDR3 bases are TGTGCCAGCAGCAAAAGACAGGGTTTTGAAAAACTGTTTTTT. Amino acid sequence: CASSKRQGFEKLFF.

The chain combines TRBV6-5 with TRBJ2-5; 10 bases fit TRBD2. The DNA end favors TRBJ2-7, so the J call may be wrong. The CDR3 runs 16 residues. Germline V gene data show CDR1 as MNHEY and CDR2 as SVGAGI. The CDR3 DNA is TGTGCCAGCAGTTACCAAACGTCTAGCGGGAGTTACGAGCAGTACTTC. Translating gives CASSYQTSSGSYEQYF.

This clone showed up just a few times. J is TRBJ2-3 and V is TRBV2; 13 nucleotides line up with TRBD2. V gave up 8 bases and J gave up 4 bases; unmatched junction bases: 9. The germline CDR1 and CDR2 sequences are SNHLY and FYNNEI. The CDR3 length is 16 residues. CDR3 DNA: TGTGCCAGCCTCCTCGGACTAGCGGGAGAGGCAGATACGCAGTATTTT. Amino acids: CASLLGLAGEADTQYF. Drawing the rest from reference TRBV2 and TRBJ2-3, the complete variable domain is EPEVTQTPSHQVTQMGQEVILRCVPISNHLYFYWYRQILGQKVEFLVSFYNNEISEKSEIFDDQFSVERPDGSNFTLKIRSTKLEDSAMYFCASLLGLAGEADTQYFGPGTRLTVL.